The next 8 T cell receptor beta chains were all read from a single sample in a study of blood T cells in healthy people across ages. Primers used in a second PCR of roughly 6 to 12 cycles were a sample-barcoded 5' primer and a J-beta primer mix. From the 5' RACE reads, TCRdb called clonotypes with MiXCR, one entry per CDR3 protein. The data contain 800,000 to 950,000 distinct CDR3 sequences, around 48% of them seen just once; the ten biggest clones take up about an eighth. The sample taken for sequencing was blood. The receptors come from a man aged 25-45 years in good health.

V usage is TRBV7-2 and J usage is TRBJ2-3; 10 bases map to TRBD2. Germline lookup yields CDR1 SGHTA and CDR2 FQGNSA. This CDR3 is 16 amino acids long. The J segment lost 5 bases and the V segment lost 1 base, leaving 6 bases of the junction unmatched. CDR3 region: CASSLVPAGGQDTQYF. Here the CDR3 DNA reads TGTGCCAGCAGCTTAGTCCCAGCGGGGGGGCAAGATACGCAGTATTTT.

The genes are TRBV20-1 and TRBJ2-5; tentative D call: TRBD2 (5 bases). V was pared by 6 bases and J by 5 bases, with 13 bases between. This CDR3 is 12 amino acids long. Germline CDR1 is DFQATT and CDR2 is SNEGSKA (reference sequence). This CDR3 is CSAEDFMETQYF. The DNA for the CDR3 is TGCAGTGCGGAGGACTTCATGGAGACCCAGTACTTC.

The chain uses TRBV12-3 or TRBV12-4 and TRBJ2-1; weak D call: TRBD1 (6 bases). CDR3 size: 18 residues. The V and J ends lost 3 bases and 0 bases respectively, with 18 bases between them. CDR3 residues: CASSFVPSGTTSYNEQFF. Written as DNA, the CDR3 is TGTGCCAGCAGTTTTGTTCCATCGGGGACAACCTCCTACAATGAGCAGTTCTTC.

The rearrangement uses TRBV24-1 and TRBJ2-7; TRBD1 agrees at 11 bases. The CDR3 is 15 residues long. Germline CDR1 is KGHDR and CDR2 is SFDVKD. Trimming took 7 bases from V and 1 from J; bases not matched to a gene: 5. Here the CDR3 DNA reads TGTGCCACCAGCATGGGACAGGGGGTTTCCTACGAGCAGTACTTC. This encodes CATSMGQGVSYEQYF.

The chain couples TRBV7-9 to TRBJ2-1, with 7 bases matching TRBD2. The germline V gene has CDR1 SEHNR and CDR2 FQNEAQ (reference sequence). CDR3 length: 11 residues. Trimming at V came to 4 bases and at J to 14 bases, leaving 5 bases not matched to a gene. The CDR3 DNA follows: TGTGCCAGCAGCTCGCTAGCGGAGAAGTTCTTC. This sequence encodes CASSSLAEKFF.

This clonotype was found once. The V call is TRBV5-1, the J call TRBJ2-4, with D maybe TRBD2 (5 bases). V lost 4 bases and J 0 bases, leaving 8 bases between the germline ends. Germline V gene sequence: CDR1 SGHRS, CDR2 YFSETQ. The CDR3 covers 14 residues. The CDR3 bases are TGCGCCAGCAGCCGGGAATTAGCCAAAAACATTCAGTACTTC. Translating it yields CASSRELAKNIQYF.

The genes are TRBV10-3 and TRBJ2-3; the D gene is possibly TRBD2 (6 bases). The V gene lost 5 bases and the J gene lost 2 bases, with 11 bases spanning the gap. This CDR3 has 14 amino acids. Germline CDR1 is ENHRY and CDR2 is SYGVKD. The CDR3 sequence: CAISPGTPTDTQYF. CDR3 bases: TGTGCCATCAGTCCCGGGACTCCCACAGATACGCAGTATTTT.

Concerning this clonotype: The junction and the germline gene differ at one end; a read error may be behind it. V gene TRBV12-3 or TRBV12-4 combines with J gene TRBJ1-5, with D hard to call. CDR3 length equals 15 residues. The CDR3 region has the DNA TGTGCCAGCAGGATAGAGGGTATTAGCAATCAACCCCAGCATTTT. Encoded protein: CASRIEGISNQPQHF.